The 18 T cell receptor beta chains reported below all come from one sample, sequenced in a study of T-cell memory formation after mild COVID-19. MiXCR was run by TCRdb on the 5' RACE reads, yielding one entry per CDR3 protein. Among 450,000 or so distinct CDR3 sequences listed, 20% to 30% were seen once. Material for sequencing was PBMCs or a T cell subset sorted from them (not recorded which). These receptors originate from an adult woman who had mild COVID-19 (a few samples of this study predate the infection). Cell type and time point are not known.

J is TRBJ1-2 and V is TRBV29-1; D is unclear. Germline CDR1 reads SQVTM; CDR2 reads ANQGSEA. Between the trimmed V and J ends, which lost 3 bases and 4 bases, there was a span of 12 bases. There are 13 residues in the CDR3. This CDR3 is CSVDDGYGYGYTF. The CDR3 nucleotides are TGCAGCGTTGACGATGGTTACGGCTATGGCTACACCTTC.

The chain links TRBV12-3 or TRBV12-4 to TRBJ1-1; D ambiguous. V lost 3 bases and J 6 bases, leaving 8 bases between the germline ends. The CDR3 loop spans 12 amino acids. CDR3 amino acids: CASSLAGPEAFF. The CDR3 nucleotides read TGTGCCAGCAGTTTGGCAGGCCCTGAAGCTTTCTTT.

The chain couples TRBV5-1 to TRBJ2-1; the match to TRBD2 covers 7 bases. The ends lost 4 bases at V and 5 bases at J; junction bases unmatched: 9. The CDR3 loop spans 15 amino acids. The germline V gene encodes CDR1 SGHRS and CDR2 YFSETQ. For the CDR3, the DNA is TGCGCCAGCAGCCCATCGCTCCTAGCGGACAATGAGCAGTTCTTC. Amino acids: CASSPSLLADNEQFF.

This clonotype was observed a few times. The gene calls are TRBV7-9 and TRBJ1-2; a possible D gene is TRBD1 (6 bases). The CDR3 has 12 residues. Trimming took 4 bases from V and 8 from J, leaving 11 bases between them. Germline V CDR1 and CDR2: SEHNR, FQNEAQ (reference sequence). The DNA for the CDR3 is TGTGCCAGCAGCTACAGGGTTGGGGGCTACACCTTC. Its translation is CASSYRVGGYTF.

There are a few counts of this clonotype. In nucleotides, the CDR3 is TGTGCCAGCAGTTCCACGGACAGGGGAAGCAATCAGCCCCAGCATTTT. This sequence encodes CASSSTDRGSNQPQHF. The chain recombines TRBV6-5 with TRBJ1-5; 9 bases match TRBD1. J gave up 1 base and V 4 bases, and 5 bases lay outside the gene matches. The CDR3 length is 16 residues. Looked up from germline, CDR1 is MNHEY and CDR2 is SVGAGI.

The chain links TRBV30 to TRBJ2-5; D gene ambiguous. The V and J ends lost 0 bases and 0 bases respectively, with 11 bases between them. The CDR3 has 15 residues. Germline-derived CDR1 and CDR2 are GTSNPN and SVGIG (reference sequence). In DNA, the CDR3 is TGTGCCTGGAGTGTTAGCAGTGGCTACCAAGAGACCCAGTACTTC. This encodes CAWSVSSGYQETQYF.

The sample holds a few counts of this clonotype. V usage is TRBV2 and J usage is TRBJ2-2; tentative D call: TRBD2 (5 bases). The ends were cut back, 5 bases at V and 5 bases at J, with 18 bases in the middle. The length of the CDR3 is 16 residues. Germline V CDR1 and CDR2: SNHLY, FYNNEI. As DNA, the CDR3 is TGTGCCAGCAGTCCCATTGGCTATCGCGGGACCGGGGAGCTGTTTTTT. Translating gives CASSPIGYRGTGELFF.

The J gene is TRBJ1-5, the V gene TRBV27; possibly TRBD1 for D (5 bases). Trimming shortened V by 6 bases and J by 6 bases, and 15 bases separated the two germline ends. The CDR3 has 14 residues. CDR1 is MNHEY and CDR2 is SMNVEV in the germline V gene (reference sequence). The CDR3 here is CASRGRGGIQPQHF. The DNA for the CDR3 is TGTGCCAGCAGAGGACGGGGGGGTATTCAGCCCCAGCATTTT.

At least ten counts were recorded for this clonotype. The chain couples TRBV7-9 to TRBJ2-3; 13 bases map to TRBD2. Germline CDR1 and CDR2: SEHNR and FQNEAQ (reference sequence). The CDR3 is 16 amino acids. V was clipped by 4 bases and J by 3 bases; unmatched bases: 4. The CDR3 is CASSSGLAGVTDTQYF. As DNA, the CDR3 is TGTGCCAGCAGCTCCGGACTAGCGGGAGTAACAGATACGCAGTATTTT. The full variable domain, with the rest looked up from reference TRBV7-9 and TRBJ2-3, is DTGVSQNPRHKITKRGQNVTFRCDPISEHNRLYWYRQTLGQGPEFLTYFQNEAQLEKSRLLSDRFSAERPKGSFSTLEIQRTEQGDSAMYLCASSSGLAGVTDTQYFGPGTRLTVL.

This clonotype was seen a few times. CDR3 sequence reads: CASSMPGGYEQYF. DNA for the CDR3: TGTGCCAGTAGTATGCCGGGGGGCTACGAGCAGTACTTC. The rearrangement links TRBV19 to TRBJ2-7; 7 nucleotides align to TRBD2. The CDR3 runs 13 residues. The V and J ends lost 3 bases and 3 bases, in that order; junction bases with no gene match: 2. Per germline, CDR1 LNHDA and CDR2 SQIVND (reference sequence).

CDR3 in DNA: TGCAGCGTTGAAGTAGGGTTGGACACTGAAGCTTTCTTT. It codes for CSVEVGLDTEAFF. V usage is TRBV29-1 and J usage is TRBJ1-1; D gene unclear. V lost 1 base and J 3 bases, leaving 9 bases between the germline ends. CDR3 length equals 13 residues. Germline CDR1 and CDR2: SQVTM and ANQGSEA.

The CDR3 spells CASSPTNRVSGYTF. For the CDR3, the DNA is TGTGCCAGCAGTCCCACCAACAGGGTATCAGGCTACACCTTC. The rearrangement joins TRBV27 to TRBJ1-2, with D possibly matching TRBD1 (6 bases). Germline CDR1 reads MNHEY; CDR2 reads SMNVEV (reference sequence). The germline V and J ends were trimmed by 5 bases and 8 bases, with 18 bases remaining between them. The CDR3 contains 14 residues.

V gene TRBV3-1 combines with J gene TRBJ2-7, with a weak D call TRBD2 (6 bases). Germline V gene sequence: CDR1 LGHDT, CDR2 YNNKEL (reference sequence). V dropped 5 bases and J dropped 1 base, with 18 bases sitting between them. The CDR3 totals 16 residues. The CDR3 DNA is TGTGCCAGCAGCAACGGAGCGCTCGCGGGGTCCTACGAGCAGTACTTC. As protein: CASSNGALAGSYEQYF.

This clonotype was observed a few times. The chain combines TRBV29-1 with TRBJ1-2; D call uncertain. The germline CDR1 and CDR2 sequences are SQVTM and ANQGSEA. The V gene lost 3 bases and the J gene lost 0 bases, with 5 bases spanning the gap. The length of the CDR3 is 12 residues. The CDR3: CSVDHPNYGYTF. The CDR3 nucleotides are TGCAGCGTTGATCATCCTAACTATGGCTACACCTTC. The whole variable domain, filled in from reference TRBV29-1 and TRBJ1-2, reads SAVISQKPSRDICQRGTSLTIQCQVDSQVTMMFWYRQQPGQSLTLIATANQGSEATYESGFVIDKFPISRPNLTFSTLTVSNMSPEDSSIYLCSVDHPNYGYTFGSGTRLTVV.

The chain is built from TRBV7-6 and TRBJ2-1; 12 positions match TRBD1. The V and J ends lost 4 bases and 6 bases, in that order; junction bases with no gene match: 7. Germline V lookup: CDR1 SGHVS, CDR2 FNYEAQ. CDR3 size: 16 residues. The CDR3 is CASSSGQGARGNEQFF. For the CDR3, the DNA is TGTGCCAGCAGCTCGGGACAGGGGGCGCGGGGCAATGAGCAGTTCTTC.

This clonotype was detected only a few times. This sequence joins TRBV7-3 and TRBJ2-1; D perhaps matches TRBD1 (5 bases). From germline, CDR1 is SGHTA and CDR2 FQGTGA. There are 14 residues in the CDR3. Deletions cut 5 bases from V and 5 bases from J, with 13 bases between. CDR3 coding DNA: TGTGCCAGCAGCCCCCCTGGGGCGCACAATGAGCAGTTCTTC. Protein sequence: CASSPPGAHNEQFF.

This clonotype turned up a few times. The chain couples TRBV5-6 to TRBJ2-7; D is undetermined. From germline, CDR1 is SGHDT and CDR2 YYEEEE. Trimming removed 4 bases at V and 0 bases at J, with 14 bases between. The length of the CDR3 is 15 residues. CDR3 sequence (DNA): TGTGCCAGCAGCCATAGGATTACGTACTCCTACGAGCAGTACTTC. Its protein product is CASSHRITYSYEQYF.

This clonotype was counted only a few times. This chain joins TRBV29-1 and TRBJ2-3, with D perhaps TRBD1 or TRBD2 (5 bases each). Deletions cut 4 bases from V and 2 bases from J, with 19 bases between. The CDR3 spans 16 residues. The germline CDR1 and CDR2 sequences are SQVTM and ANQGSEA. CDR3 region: CSVVGPPSPTTDTQYF. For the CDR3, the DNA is TGCAGCGTTGTGGGACCCCCATCCCCAACCACAGATACGCAGTATTTT.